The TCR beta chain under discussion was sequenced for a study of blood T cell repertoires in COVID-19. Overall study: Some COVID-19 samples were acute and others convalescent; all came from the United States, Italy and Spain. The analysed material was cDNA or gDNA that came from T cells, B-cell-depleted T cells, or PBMCs.

Per the study methods: Estimation of nucleated cell counts relied on the amplification of reference gene primers. Libraries were prepared by immunoSEQ multiplex PCR; TCRdb keeps only in-frame clonotypes and omits some of them. V, J and clone size are taken as reported in that table, and D and trimming were inferred from the DNA itself. The sample includes fewer than 30,000 clones, 80% to 90% of them seen just once. The CDR3 has 14 amino acids. The germline gives CDR1 SGHRS, CDR2 YFSETQ. With 4 bases removed from V and 0 bases from J, the gap between germline ends came to 5 bases. Seattle's cohort entered during active infection and was followed longitudinally.

This clonotype originated in a woman older than 75 with COVID-19, enrolled during active disease. The sample was peripheral blood. The J gene is TRBJ2-6, the V gene TRBV5-1; unclear D gene. CDR3 nucleotide sequence: TGCGCCAGCAGCATCAGCTCTGGGGCCAACGTCCTGACTTTC. This sequence encodes CASSISSGANVLTF. Variable domain in full (rest from reference TRBV5-1 and TRBJ2-6): KAGVTQTPRYLIKTRGQQVTLSCSPISGHRSVSWYQQTPGQGLQFLFEYFSETQRNKGNFPGRFSGRQFSNSRSEMNVSTLELGDSALYLCASSISSGANVLTFGAGSRLTVL.